This T cell receptor beta chain derives from a study of blood T cell repertoires in COVID-19. Study background: Nucleic acid was either cDNA or gDNA, and it came from T cells, B-cell-depleted T cells, or PBMCs.

Per the original data handling: Nucleated cell number was recorded as an estimate derived from reference gene primer amplification. Data came from immunoSEQ multiplex PCR; TCRdb stores just in-frame clones and leaves some out. The V and J calls and clone size come from that table; D and trimming were worked out from the DNA. The sample shows roughly 50,000 clones, about nine tenths of them seen only once. This clone appeared once. Trimming removed 7 bases at V and 4 bases at J, with 16 bases between. Germline CDR1 reads MNHEY; CDR2 reads SVGAGI. This CDR3 has 14 residues. The rearrangement joins TRBV6-5 to TRBJ2-5; D may be TRBD1 (7 bases). The specimen sequenced was peripheral blood. The sequence was collected from a man aged 65 to 79 with acute or convalescent COVID-19. CDR3 nucleotides: TGTGCCAGCACCCGACCAGGGGGAGGAGAGACCCAGTACTTC. As protein: CASTRPGGGETQYF.